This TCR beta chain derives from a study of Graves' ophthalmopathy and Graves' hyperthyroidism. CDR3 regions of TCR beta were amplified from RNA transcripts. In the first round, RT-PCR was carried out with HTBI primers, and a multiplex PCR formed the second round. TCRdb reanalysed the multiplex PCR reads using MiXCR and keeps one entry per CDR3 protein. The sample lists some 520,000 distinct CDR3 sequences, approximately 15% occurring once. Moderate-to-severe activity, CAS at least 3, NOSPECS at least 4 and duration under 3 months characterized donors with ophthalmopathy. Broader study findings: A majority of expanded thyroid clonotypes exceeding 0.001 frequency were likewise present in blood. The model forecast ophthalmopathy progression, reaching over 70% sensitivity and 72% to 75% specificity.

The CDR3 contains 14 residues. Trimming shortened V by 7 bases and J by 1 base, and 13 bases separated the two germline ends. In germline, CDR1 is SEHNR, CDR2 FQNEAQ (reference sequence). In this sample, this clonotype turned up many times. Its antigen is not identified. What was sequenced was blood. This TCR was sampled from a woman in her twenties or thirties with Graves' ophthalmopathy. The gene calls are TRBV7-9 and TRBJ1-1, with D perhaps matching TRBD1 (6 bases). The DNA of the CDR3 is TGTGCCAGCACCAAGTCCAGGGGGAACACTGAAGCTTTCTTT. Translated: CASTKSRGNTEAFF. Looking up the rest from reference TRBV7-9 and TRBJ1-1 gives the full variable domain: DTGVSQNPRHKITKRGQNVTFRCDPISEHNRLYWYRQTLGQGPEFLTYFQNEAQLEKSRLLSDRFSAERPKGSFSTLEIQRTEQGDSAMYLCASTKSRGNTEAFFGQGTRLTVV.